This T cell receptor (beta chain) was captured in a study of CD4 and CD8 cells across lung adenocarcinoma regions. The patients had localized lung adenocarcinoma, a non-small cell subtype. Each CDR3 protein gets one entry after TCRdb re-called the PCR reads with MiXCR. The sample holds 7,500 to 8,500 distinct CDR3 sequences, around 40% seen once. With V trimmed by 8 bases and J by 6 bases, 12 bases remained unmatched. CDR1 is MNHNY, CDR2 SVGAGI, per germline (reference sequence). This CDR3 comprises 15 residues. In its sample, this clonotype is medium-sized. The specimen sequenced was CD4+ T cells from the margin of a lung tumor. The chain joins TRBV6-6 to TRBJ2-1, with 8 bases aligning to TRBD2. This clonotype was sampled from a male donor with lung adenocarcinoma. The CD4 and CD8 labels of this study may be unreliable. CDR3 amino acids: CASEPVAGTLNEQFF. The CDR3 DNA sequence: TGTGCCAGCGAACCCGTAGCGGGAACCCTCAATGAGCAGTTCTTC.